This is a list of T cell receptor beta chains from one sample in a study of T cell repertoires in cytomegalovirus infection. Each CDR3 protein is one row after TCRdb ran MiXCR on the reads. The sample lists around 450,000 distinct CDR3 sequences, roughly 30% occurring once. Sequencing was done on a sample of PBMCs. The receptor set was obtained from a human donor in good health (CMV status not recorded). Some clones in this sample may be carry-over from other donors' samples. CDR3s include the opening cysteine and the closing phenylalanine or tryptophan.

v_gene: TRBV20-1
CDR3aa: CSASELADPPRPFRNYGYTF

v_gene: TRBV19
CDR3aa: CASSRGRLLTNEQYF

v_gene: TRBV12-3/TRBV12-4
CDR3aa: CASSFPGQGPNYGYTF

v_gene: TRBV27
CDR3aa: CASRQVNNEQFF

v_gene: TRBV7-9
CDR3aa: CASSPHEVGNTEAFF

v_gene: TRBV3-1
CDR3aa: CASSPFLDYNEQFF

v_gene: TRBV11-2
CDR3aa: CASSLDSRVGGYTF

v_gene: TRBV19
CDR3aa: CASSGSGPQGANEQFF

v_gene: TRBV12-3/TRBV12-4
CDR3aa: CASSLHRGNQPQHF

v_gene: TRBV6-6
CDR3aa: CASSYMGLYEQYF

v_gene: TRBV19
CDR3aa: CASSWTGTFYEQYF

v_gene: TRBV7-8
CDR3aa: CASSLDGAGISNQPQHF

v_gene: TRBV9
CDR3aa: CASSVAPQGDEKLFF

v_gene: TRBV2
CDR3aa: CASSQGGKDTQYF

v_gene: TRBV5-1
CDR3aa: CASSPGLAGGSDGELFF

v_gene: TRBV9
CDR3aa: CASSVGGSGGSYNEQFF

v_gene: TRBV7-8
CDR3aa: CASSLSGLPLIYGYTF

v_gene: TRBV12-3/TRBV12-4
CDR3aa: CASRPDRGRNSPLRF

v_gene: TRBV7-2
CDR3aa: CSSSPGTLNTEDFF

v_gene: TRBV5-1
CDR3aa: CASSQGTGVWNTEAFF

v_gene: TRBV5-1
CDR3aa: CASSLEGRPHRTEAFF

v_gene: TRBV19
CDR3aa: CASRLGQASVTEAFF

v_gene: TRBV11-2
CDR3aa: CASSLNGDNSPLHF

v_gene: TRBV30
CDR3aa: CAWMYGGVWTEAFF

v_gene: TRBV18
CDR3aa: CASSSSRQGRSGELFF

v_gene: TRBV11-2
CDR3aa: CASSFSGYEQYF

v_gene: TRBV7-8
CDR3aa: CASSLYAASNTGELFF

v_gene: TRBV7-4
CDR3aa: CASSQTASSGANVLTF

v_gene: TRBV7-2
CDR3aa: CASSLDTRNEKLFF

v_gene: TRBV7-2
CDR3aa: CASSPFTSYEQYF

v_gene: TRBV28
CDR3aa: CASSSWLAGASYEQYF

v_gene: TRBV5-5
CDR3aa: CASSFPGSSGNTIYF

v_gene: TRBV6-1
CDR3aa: CASSEAGGGNEQFF

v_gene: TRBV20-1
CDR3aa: CSATPRRGDNSPLHF

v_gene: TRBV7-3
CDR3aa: CASSHRTSPNTGELFF

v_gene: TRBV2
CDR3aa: CASARDFNSPLHF

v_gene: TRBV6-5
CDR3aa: CASSPPYKNGVFNYGYTF

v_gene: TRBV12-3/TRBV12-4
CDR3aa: CASSLLPGDQPQHF

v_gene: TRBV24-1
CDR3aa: CATRRVDGDEHFF

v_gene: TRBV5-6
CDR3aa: CASSLMQGEHSPLHF

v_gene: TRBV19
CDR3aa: CASTYRAQAMNTEAFF

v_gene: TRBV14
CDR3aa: CASSLRQSSYNEQFF

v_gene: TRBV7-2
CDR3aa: CASSPTLTNSGNTIYF

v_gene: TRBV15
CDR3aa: CATSRERRGTKSYEQYF

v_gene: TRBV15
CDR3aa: CATSTEAGSTNEQYF

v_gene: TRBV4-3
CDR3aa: CASSQGTGIRNNSPFHF

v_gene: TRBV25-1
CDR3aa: CASSEKGWNTEAFF

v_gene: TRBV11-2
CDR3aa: CASSLTGGSNTGELFF

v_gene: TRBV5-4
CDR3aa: CASSSWTGGISGANVLTF

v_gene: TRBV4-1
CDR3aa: CASSQDPNRGSYEKLFF

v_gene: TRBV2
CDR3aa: CASRDSSGGEETQYF

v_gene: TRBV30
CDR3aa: CAWSSTGHEQYF

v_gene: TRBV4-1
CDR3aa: CASSQVPGGNNQPQHF

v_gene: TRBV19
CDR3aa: CASSIEGDGEKLFF

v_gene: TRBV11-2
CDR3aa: CASSLSRSNYQPQHF